There are a few counts of the clone carrying this T cell receptor (beta chain). Its antigen remains unknown. These data are taken from a study of T cell repertoires in cytomegalovirus infection. The CDR3 is 15 residues long. Germline CDR1 and CDR2: SGDLS and YYNGEE. V trimming: 0 bases; J trimming: 2 bases; junction bases outside the gene matches: 1. TCRdb independently ran MiXCR on the reads; one entry per CDR3 protein. Of hundreds of thousands of distinct CDR3 sequences listed, about 29% are singletons. Source: cultured PBMCs, taken from culture after CMV antigen stimulation. The origin of this receptor is a human donor in good health (CMV status not recorded). Some clones in this sample may be carry-over from other donors' samples. The V call is TRBV9, the J call TRBJ2-1; 8 bases map to TRBD2. As DNA, the CDR3 is TGTGCCAGCAGCGTAGGGGGACTAGCCTACAATGAGCAGTTCTTC. Protein: CASSVGGLAYNEQFF.